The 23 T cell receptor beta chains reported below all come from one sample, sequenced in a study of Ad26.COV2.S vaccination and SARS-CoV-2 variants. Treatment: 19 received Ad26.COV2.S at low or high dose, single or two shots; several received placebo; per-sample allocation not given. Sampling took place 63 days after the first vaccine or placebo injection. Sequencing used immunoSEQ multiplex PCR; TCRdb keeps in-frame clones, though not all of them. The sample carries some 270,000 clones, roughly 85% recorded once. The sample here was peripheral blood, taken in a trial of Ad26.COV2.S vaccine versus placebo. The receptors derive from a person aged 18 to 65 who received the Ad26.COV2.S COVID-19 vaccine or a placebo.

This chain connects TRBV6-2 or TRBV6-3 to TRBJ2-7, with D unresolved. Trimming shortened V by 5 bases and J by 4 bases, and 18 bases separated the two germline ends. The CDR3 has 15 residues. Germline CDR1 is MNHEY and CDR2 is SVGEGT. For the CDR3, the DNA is TGTGCCAGCAGTATGTCGTTTCAGTACCCATACGAGCAGTACGTC. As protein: CASSMSFQYPYEQYV.

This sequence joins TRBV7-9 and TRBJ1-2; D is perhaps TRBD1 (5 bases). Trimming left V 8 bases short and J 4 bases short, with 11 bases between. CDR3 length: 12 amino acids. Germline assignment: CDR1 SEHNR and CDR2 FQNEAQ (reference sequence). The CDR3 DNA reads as TGTGCCAGCTCAGGGTTAAGCTATGGCTACACCTTC. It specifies CASSGLSYGYTF.

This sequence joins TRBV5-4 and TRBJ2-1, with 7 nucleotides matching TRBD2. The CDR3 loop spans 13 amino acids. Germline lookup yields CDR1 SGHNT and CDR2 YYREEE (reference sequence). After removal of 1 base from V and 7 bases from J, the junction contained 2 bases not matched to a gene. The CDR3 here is CASSLPSGNEQFF. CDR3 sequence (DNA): TGTGCCAGCAGCTTGCCTAGCGGTAATGAGCAGTTCTTC.

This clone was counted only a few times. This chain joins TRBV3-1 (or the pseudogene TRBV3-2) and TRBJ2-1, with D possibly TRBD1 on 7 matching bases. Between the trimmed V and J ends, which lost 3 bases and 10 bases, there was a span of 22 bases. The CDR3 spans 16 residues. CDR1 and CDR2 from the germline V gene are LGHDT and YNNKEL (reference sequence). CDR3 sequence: CASSQKGAGNRVEQFF. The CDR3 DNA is TGTGCCAGCAGCCAGAAGGGGGCGGGGAATCGAGTCGAGCAGTTCTTC.

Written as DNA, the CDR3 is TGTGCCAGCAGACTCTCCCGACAATTCGGGGATGAGCAGTTCTTC. Residues: CASRLSRQFGDEQFF. This chain connects TRBV11-1 to TRBJ2-1; D perhaps matches TRBD2 (5 bases). This CDR3 has 15 residues. Per germline, CDR1 SGHAT and CDR2 FQDESV (reference sequence). The V gene lost 6 bases and the J gene lost 8 bases, with 20 bases spanning the gap.

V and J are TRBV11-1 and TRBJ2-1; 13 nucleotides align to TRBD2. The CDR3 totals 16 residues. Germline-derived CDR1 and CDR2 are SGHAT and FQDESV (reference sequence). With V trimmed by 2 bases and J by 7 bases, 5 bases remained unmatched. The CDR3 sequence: CASSLPPGLAGNEQFF. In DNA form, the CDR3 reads TGTGCCAGCAGCTTACCTCCGGGACTAGCGGGGAATGAGCAGTTCTTC.

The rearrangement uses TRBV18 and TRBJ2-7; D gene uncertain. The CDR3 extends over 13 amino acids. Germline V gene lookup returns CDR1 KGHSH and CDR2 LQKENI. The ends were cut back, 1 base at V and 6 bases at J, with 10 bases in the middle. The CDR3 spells CASSPRARGEQYV. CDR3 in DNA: TGTGCCAGCTCACCACGGGCCAGAGGCGAGCAGTACGTC.

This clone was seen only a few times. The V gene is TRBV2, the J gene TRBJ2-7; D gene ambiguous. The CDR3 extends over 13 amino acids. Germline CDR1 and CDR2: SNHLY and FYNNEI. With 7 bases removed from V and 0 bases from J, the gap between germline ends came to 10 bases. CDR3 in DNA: TGTGCCAGCAATGGGGTCGGCTCCTACGAGCAGTACGTC. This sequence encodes CASNGVGSYEQYV.

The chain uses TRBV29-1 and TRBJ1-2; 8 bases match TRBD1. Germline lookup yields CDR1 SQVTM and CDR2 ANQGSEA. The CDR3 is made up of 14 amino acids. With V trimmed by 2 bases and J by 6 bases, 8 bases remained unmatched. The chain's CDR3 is CSVEQRRTGHGYTF. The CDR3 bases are TGCAGCGTTGAACAAAGACGGACAGGGCATGGCTACACCTTC.

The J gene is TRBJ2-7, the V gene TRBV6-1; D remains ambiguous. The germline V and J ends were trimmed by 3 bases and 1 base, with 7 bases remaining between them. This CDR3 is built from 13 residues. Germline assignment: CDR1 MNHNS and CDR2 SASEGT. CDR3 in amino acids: CASSDRVSYEQYF. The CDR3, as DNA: TGTGCCAGCAGTGACCGGGTGTCCTACGAGCAGTACTTC.

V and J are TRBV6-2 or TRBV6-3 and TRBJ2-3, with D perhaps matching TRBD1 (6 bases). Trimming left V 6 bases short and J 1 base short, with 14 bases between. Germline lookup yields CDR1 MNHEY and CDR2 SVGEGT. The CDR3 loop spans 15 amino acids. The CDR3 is CASSNGDKRTDTQYF. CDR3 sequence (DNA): TGTGCCAGCAGCAACGGGGACAAACGCACAGATACGCAGTATTTT.

The DNA for the CDR3 is TGTGCCAGCAGCTTCGCTAGCGGCCAAGAGACCCAGTACTTC. Translating gives CASSFASGQETQYF. This chain connects TRBV7-2 to TRBJ2-5; 7 nucleotides line up with TRBD2. Germline lookup yields CDR1 SGHTA and CDR2 FQGNSA. The CDR3 contains 14 residues. The V gene end was trimmed by 3 bases and the J gene end by 1 base; junction bases not matched to a gene: 2.

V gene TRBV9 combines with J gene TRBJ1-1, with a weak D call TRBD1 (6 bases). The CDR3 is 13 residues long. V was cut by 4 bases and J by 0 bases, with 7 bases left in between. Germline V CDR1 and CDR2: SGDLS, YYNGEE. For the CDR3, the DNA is TGTGCCAGCAGCAAGGGGGTGAACACTGAAGCTTTCTTT. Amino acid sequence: CASSKGVNTEAFF.

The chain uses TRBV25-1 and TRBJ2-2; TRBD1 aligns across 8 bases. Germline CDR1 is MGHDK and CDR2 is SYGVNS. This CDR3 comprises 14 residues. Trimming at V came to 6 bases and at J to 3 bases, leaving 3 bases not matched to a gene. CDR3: CASRRTGYTGELFF. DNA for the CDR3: TGTGCCAGCAGAAGGACAGGGTACACCGGGGAGCTGTTTTTT.

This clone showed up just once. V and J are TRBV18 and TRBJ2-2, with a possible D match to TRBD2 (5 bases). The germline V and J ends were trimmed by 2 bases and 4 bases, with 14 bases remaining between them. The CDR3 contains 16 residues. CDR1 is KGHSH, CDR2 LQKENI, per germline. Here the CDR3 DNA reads TGTGCCAGCTCACCAACGTCAGTGGGGAGCACCGGGGAGCTGTTTTTT. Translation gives CASSPTSVGSTGELFF.

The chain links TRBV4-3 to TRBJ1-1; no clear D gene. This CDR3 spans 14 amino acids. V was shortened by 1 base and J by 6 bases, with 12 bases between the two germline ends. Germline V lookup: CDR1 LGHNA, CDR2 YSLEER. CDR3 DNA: TGCGCCAGCAGCCAAGGGCAGGTTCGTTCTGAAGCTTTCTTT. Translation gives CASSQGQVRSEAFF.

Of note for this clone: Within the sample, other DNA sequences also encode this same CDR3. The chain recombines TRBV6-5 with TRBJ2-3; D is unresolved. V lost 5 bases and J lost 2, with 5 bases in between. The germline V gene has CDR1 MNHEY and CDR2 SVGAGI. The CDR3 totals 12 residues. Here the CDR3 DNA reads TGTGCCAGCAGTCCTAACACAGATACGCAGTATTTT. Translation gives CASSPNTDTQYF.

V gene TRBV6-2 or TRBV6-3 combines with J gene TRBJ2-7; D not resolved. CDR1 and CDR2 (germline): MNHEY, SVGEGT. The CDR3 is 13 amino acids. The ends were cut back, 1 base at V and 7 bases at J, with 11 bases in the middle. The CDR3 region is CASSYYLIGEQYV. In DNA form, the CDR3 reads TGTGCCAGCAGTTACTACCTGATTGGGGAGCAGTACGTC.

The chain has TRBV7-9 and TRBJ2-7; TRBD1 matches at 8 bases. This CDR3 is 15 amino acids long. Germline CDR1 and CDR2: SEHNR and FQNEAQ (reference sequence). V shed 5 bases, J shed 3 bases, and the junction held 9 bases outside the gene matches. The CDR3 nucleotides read TGTGCCAGCAGCCTTGGGACAGGTGAAATCTACGAGCAGTACTTC. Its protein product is CASSLGTGEIYEQYF. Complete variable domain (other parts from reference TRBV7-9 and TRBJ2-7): DTGVSQNPRHKITKRGQNVTFRCDPISEHNRLYWYRQTLGQGPEFLTYFQNEAQLEKSRLLSDRFSAERPKGSFSTLEIQRTEQGDSAMYLCASSLGTGEIYEQYFGPGTRLTVT.

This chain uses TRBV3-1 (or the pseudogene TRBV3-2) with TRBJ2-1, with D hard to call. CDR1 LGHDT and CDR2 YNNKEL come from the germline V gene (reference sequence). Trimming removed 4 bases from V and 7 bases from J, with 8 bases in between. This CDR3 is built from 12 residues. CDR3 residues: CASSPFPNEQFF. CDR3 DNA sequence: TGTGCCAGCAGCCCCTTTCCAAATGAGCAGTTCTTC.

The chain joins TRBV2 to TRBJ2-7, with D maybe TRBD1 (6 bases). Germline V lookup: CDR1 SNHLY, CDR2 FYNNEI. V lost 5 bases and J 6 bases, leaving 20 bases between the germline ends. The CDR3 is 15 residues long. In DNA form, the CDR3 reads TGTGCCAGCAGTCTCCAGGGGAGTATAGTAAGCGAGCAGTACTTC. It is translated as CASSLQGSIVSEQYF.

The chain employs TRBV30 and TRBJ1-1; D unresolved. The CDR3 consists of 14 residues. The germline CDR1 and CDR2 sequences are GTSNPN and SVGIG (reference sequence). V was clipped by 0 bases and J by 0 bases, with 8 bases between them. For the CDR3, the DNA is TGTGCCTGGAGTGTAGCCGGCGTGAACACTGAAGCTTTCTTT. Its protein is CAWSVAGVNTEAFF.

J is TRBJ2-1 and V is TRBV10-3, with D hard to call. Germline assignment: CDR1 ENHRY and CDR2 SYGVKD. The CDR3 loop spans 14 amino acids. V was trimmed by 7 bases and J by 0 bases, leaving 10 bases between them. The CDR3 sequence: CAIKDPSSYNEQFF. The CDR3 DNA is TGTGCCATCAAGGACCCCAGCTCCTACAATGAGCAGTTCTTC.